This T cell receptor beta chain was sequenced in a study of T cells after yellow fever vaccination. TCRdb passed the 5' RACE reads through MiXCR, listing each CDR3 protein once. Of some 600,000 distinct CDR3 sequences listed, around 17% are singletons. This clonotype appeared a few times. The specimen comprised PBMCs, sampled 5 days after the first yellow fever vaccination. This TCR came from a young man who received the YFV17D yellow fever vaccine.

The DNA for the CDR3 is TGTGCCACCAGCAGAGAGGGGACCAACTATGGCTACACCTTC. Its translation: CATSREGTNYGYTF. This chain links TRBV15 with TRBJ1-2, with D possibly being TRBD1 (5 bases). The germline V gene has CDR1 LNHNV and CDR2 YYDKDF (reference sequence). The ends were cut back, 0 bases at V and 2 bases at J, with 7 bases in the middle. This CDR3 region has 14 residues.